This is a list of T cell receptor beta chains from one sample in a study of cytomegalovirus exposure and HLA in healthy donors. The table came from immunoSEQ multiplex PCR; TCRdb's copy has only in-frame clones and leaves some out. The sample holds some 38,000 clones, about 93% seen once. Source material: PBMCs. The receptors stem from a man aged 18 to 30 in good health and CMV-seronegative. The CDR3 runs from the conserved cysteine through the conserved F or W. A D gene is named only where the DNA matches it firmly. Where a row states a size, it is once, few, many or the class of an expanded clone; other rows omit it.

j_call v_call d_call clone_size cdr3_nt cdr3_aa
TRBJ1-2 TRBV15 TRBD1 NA TGTGCCACCAGCAGAGATAGGCAGGGGGCAAAAGGCTACACCTTC CATSRDRQGAKGYTF
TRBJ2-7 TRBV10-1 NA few TGCGCCAGCAGTGTGCCCAGCGGGCGGTACGAGCAGTACTTC CASSVPSGRYEQYF
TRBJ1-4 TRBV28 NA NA TGTGCCAGCACCATTGGGGCAGTTAATGAAAAACTGTTTTTT CASTIGAVNEKLFF
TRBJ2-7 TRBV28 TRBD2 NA TGTGCCAGCAGTTTATTCGGGACGGGGACTAGCGACTCCTACGAGCAGTACTTC CASSLFGTGTSDSYEQYF
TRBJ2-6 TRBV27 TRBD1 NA TGTGCCAGCAGGAGGACAGGGGCTGGGGCCAACGTCCTGACTTTC CASRRTGAGANVLTF
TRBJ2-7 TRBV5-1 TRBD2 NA TGCGCCAGCAGCTTGGTACTAGCGGGAGAAGGTTACGAGCAGTACTTC CASSLVLAGEGYEQYF
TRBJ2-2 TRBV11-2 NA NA TGTGCCAGCAGCTTAGCACAGGGGAACACCGGGGAGCTGTTTTTT CASSLAQGNTGELFF
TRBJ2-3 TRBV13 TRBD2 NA TGTGCCAGCAGCAAAACGGGGGGGGCATTGGGTGATACGCAGTATTTT CASSKTGGALGDTQYF
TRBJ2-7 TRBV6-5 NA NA TGTGCCAGCAGAGGAACAGGATCCTACGAGCAGTACTTC CASRGTGSYEQYF
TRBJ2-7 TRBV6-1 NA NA TGTGCCAGCACTGAAGAGCGGGTTGGGGCCTACGAGCAGTACTTC CASTEERVGAYEQYF
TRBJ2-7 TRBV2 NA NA TGTGCCAGCAGAGAACAGGGCGGCGGGAGTTTCTACGAGCAGTACTTC CASREQGGGSFYEQYF
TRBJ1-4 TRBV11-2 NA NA TGTGCCAGCAGCTGGGGACTCAGGGCAACTAATGAAAAACTGTTTTTT CASSWGLRATNEKLFF
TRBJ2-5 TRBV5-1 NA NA TGCGCCAGCAGCTTGGCAGGGGATAGAGGGGAGACCCAGTACTTC CASSLAGDRGETQYF
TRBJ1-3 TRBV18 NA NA TGTGCCAGCTCACCGGACAGTGCTGGAAACACCATATATTTT CASSPDSAGNTIYF
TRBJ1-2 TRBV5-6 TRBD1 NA TGTGCCAGCAGCTTGGCCGGCAGGGGGTCTTATGGCTACACCTTC CASSLAGRGSYGYTF